A selection of T cell receptor beta chains follows, all from one sample in a study of T cell repertoires in cytomegalovirus infection. MiXCR was run by TCRdb on the reads, yielding one entry per CDR3 protein. The table includes around 130,000 distinct CDR3 sequences, roughly 9% detected once. The specimen sequenced was PBMCs. Receptors originate from a human donor in good health (CMV status not recorded). Some clones in this sample may be carry-over from other donors' samples. Both conserved end residues are part of each CDR3. D genes are given only for firm matches. The size field is filled for only some rows; it gives once, few, many or a size class.

clone size | D gene | J gene | V gene | CDR3 DNA | CDR3 protein
many | TRBD1 | TRBJ2-1 | TRBV5-1 | TGCGCCAGCAGCTTGGTCGGACAGGGGGCGTCCTACAATGAGCAGTTCTTC | CASSLVGQGASYNEQFF
many | TRBD2 | TRBJ2-7 | TRBV7-3 | TGTGCCTCTAGCGGGGTCCCTACTAGCGAGCAGTACTTC | CASSGVPTSEQYF
many | NA | TRBJ2-1 | TRBV19 | TGTGCCAGTAGTATTGGGGACAATGAGCAGTTCTTC | CASSIGDNEQFF
many | NA | TRBJ1-2 | TRBV27 | TGTGCCAGCAGTTTATCCGAAAACTATGGCTACACCTTC | CASSLSENYGYTF
many | TRBD2 | TRBJ2-1 | TRBV7-2 | TGTGCCAGCAGCTCTACTAGCGGGGGGGCGGTTGAGCAGTTCTTC | CASSSTSGGAVEQFF
many | NA | TRBJ2-3 | TRBV7-6 | TGTGCCAGCAGCTCCTCAGATACGCAGTATTTT | CASSSSDTQYF
many | TRBD1 | TRBJ2-2 | TRBV28 | TGTGCCAGCAGTTTCCCGAGGACAGGCCCCGGGGAGCTGTTTTTT | CASSFPRTGPGELFF
many | NA | TRBJ2-3 | TRBV28 | TGTGCCAGCAGTTCGCAGGACCTAAGGCCAGATACGCAGTATTTT | CASSSQDLRPDTQYF
many | NA | TRBJ1-2 | TRBV28 | TGTGCCAGCAGCCTCGAACGGGAGGATGGCTACACCTTC | CASSLEREDGYTF
many | NA | TRBJ2-5 | TRBV2 | TGTGCCAGCACCAAGGACCGTTACGAGGGGACCCAGTACTTC | CASTKDRYEGTQYF
many | NA | TRBJ2-7 | TRBV20-1 | TGCAGTGCTAGTCCACAGGCCCAGAACTACGAGCAGTACTTC | CSASPQAQNYEQYF
many | NA | TRBJ1-6 | TRBV7-2 | TGTGCCAGCTGCCGGGGGGGACCGAATAATTCACCCCTCCACTTT | CASCRGGPNNSPLHF
NA | NA | TRBJ1-5 | TRBV29-1 | TGCAGCGTTGTTCTAGGGGGGAGCCAGCCCCATCCTTTT | CSVVLGGSQPHPF
many | TRBD2 | TRBJ2-7 | TRBV29-1 | TGCAGCGTCGCCGTTTGGGTCGGGAGGCTCGAGCAGTACTTC | CSVAVWVGRLEQYF
many | NA | TRBJ2-1 | TRBV24-1 | TGTGCCACCAGTGATTCAGAGAGTATCTACAATGAGCAGTTCTTC | CATSDSESIYNEQFF
few | TRBD2 | TRBJ2-1 | TRBV20-1 | TGCAGTGCTAGCCCAGCGGGGGGGCGCAATGAGCAGTTCTTC | CSASPAGGRNEQFF
NA | NA | TRBJ1-3 | TRBV7-9 | TGTGCCAGCACCCTTAGAATGGAAAGTCAGGGTGGAAACACCATATATTTT | CASTLRMESQGGNTIYF
NA | TRBD2 | TRBJ2-5 | TRBV7-2 | TGTGCCAGCAGCTTGGGGACTAGCGGGGAAGAGACCCAGTACTTC | CASSLGTSGEETQYF